The 5 T cell receptor beta chains presented below share a single source sample, sequenced in a study of blood T cell repertoires in COVID-19. Using immunoSEQ multiplex PCR, the repertoire was profiled, and TCRdb retains in-frame clones only, with some absent. The table records approximately 270,000 clones, about 80% of them present only once. Sequencing input: peripheral blood. These receptors all stem from a man at least 80 years old with acute or convalescent COVID-19.

CDR3 protein: CASRQSSGNTIYF. The CDR3 DNA follows: TGTGCCAGCAGACAGTCCTCTGGAAACACCATATATTTT. V and J are TRBV2 and TRBJ1-3; D gene uncertain. The CDR3 totals 13 residues. Trimming removed 6 bases at V and 0 bases at J, with 6 bases between. Germline CDR1 SNHLY, CDR2 FYNNEI.

The J gene is TRBJ1-3, the V gene TRBV30, with D maybe TRBD1 (5 bases). The CDR3 is 17 amino acids. CDR1 GTSNPN and CDR2 SVGIG come from the germline V gene (reference sequence). Trimming pared 4 bases from V and 2 bases from J, leaving 21 bases between. The CDR3 sequence: CAWKRGGTNSAGNTIYF. DNA for the CDR3: TGTGCCTGGAAAAGAGGCGGGACGAACTCTGCTGGAAACACCATATATTTT.

V usage is TRBV10-3 and J usage is TRBJ2-7, with 10 bases that match TRBD1. The CDR3 totals 15 residues. Germline-derived CDR1 and CDR2 are ENHRY and SYGVKD. The V and J ends lost 6 bases and 3 bases, in that order; junction bases with no gene match: 8. The chain's CDR3 is CAISNEGQGDYEQYF. Written as DNA, the CDR3 is TGTGCCATCAGCAATGAAGGACAGGGGGACTACGAGCAGTACTTC.

The J gene is TRBJ2-2, the V gene TRBV7-2; tentatively, D is TRBD2 (5 bases). The CDR3 runs to 17 residues. V dropped 2 bases and J dropped 0 bases, with 13 bases sitting between them. The V gene's germline CDR1 is SGHTA and CDR2 FQGNSA. The CDR3 DNA reads TGTGCCAGCAGCTTAAGGAGTGTGGGAGCGAACACCGGGGAGCTGTTTTTT. Protein product: CASSLRSVGANTGELFF.

The V gene is TRBV7-8, the J gene TRBJ1-6, with 9 bases fitting TRBD1. Losses at the gene ends were 5 bases for V and 8 bases for J; bases not matched to a gene: 7. CDR1 and CDR2 (germline): SGHVS, FQNEAQ. The CDR3 is made up of 15 amino acids. The CDR3 sequence: CASSLNRDRDSPLHF. CDR3 nucleotides: TGTGCCAGCAGCCTAAACCGGGACAGGGATTCACCCCTCCACTTT.